This T cell receptor beta chain was found in a study of cytomegalovirus exposure and HLA in healthy donors. Generated by immunoSEQ multiplex PCR, the TCRdb table keeps only in-frame clones and is missing some. Found here are about 110,000 clones, approximately 85% of them singletons; the top ten hold 3% to 3.5%. The CDR3 length is 12 residues. V lost 5 bases and J lost 3, with 11 bases in between. CDR1 and CDR2 from the germline V gene are SQVTM and ANQGSEA. In this sample, this clone turned up a few times. V is TRBV29-1 and J is TRBJ2-7; tentative D call: TRBD1 (6 bases). Sequencing was carried out using PBMCs. This sequence was found in a woman under 30 in good health and CMV-seronegative. The CDR3 coding sequence is TGCAGCGTTTGGACAGAACGCTACGAGCAGTACTTC. Encoded protein: CSVWTERYEQYF.